Listed below are T cell receptor beta chains from one sample, sequenced in a study of control samples from healthy donors and cancer patients. Assay: immunoSEQ multiplex PCR; the TCRdb copy retains only in-frame clones and omits some. This sample carries 200,000 to 250,000 clones, 85% to 95% of them seen once, and the ten largest clones take about 1.6%. Sequencing input: blood. Receptor source: a man aged 45-60 years in good health. CDR3s include the opening cysteine and the closing phenylalanine or tryptophan. A D gene is named only where the DNA matches it firmly. Size is omitted from some rows. Given values are once, few, many or a class for expanded clones.

>TRBV7-8|TRBJ2-1|.|.
TGTGCCAGCACCTTAGGGAGAGCTACGGGACGGCCCTACAATGAGCAGTTCTTC
CASTLGRATGRPYNEQFF
>TRBV30|TRBJ2-7|.|.
TGTGCCTGGATGTCCCCACGACTGGGGGGCTACGAGCAGTACTTC
CAWMSPRLGGYEQYF
>TRBV27|TRBJ1-5|.|.
TGTGCCAGCAGTTTTGGGGGGTCCAATCAGCCCCAGCATTTT
CASSFGGSNQPQHF
>TRBV2|TRBJ2-5|TRBD2|.
TGTGCCAGCGGGGTAGCGGGGGCAAGACAAGAGACCCAGTACTTC
CASGVAGARQETQYF
>TRBV4-1|TRBJ2-3|.|.
TGCGCCAGCAGTCTCGCTCACACAGATACGCAGTATTTT
CASSLAHTDTQYF
>TRBV5-1|TRBJ1-2|.|.
TGCGCCAGCAGCAGGAGCGAGACAGATAACTATGGCTACACCTTC
CASSRSETDNYGYTF
>TRBV13|TRBJ2-1|.|.
TGTGCCAGCAGCATACGGGACGGGTCATACAATGAGCAGTTCTTC
CASSIRDGSYNEQFF
>TRBV9|TRBJ1-1|.|.
TGTGCCAGCAGCGGACCTTTCGGACAGTCGAACACTGAAGCTTTCTTT
CASSGPFGQSNTEAFF
>TRBV6-6|TRBJ1-6|.|.
TGTGCCAGCAGTTACGTGGGGGCATATAATTCACCCCTCCACTTT
CASSYVGAYNSPLHF
>TRBV5-4|TRBJ2-3|TRBD2|.
TGTGCCAGCAGCACCAGACTAGCGGGGACGACAGATACGCAGTATTTT
CASSTRLAGTTDTQYF
>TRBV12-3/TRBV12-4|TRBJ2-1|.|.
TGTGCCAGCTCGGGCGGAAATGAGCAGTTCTTC
CASSGGNEQFF
>TRBV30|TRBJ1-6|.|.
TGTGCCTGGAGTGCCCGCGGAGTTGCCGTCGCGGATTCACCCCTCCACTTT
CAWSARGVAVADSPLHF
>TRBV5-1|TRBJ2-3|TRBD1|.
TGCGCCAGCAGCTCCACACCACTACAGGGGTATCGCACAGATACGCAGTATTTT
CASSSTPLQGYRTDTQYF
>TRBV24-1|TRBJ1-4|.|.
TGTGCCACCAGTGGTGGTTCTGAAAAACTGTTTTTT
CATSGGSEKLFF
>TRBV5-4|TRBJ2-6|.|once
TGTGCCAGCAGCTTATCCCCCTCGGCTGGGGCCAACGTCCTGACTTTC
CASSLSPSAGANVLTF
>TRBV10-3|TRBJ1-2|.|.
TGTGCCAGCGGACAGAAGGACTATGGCTACACCTTC
CASGQKDYGYTF
>TRBV9|TRBJ2-6|.|.
TGTGCCAGCAGCGTAGGGGGCACTGGGGCCAACGTCCTGACTTTC
CASSVGGTGANVLTF
>TRBV4-1|TRBJ1-3|.|.
TGCGCCAGCAGCCAAGCACCTGGAAACACCATATATTTT
CASSQAPGNTIYF
>TRBV28|TRBJ1-2|.|.
TGTGCTACGAGACAGGTTCTCGGCTACACCTTC
CATRQVLGYTF
>TRBV24-1|TRBJ2-3|TRBD1|once
TGTGCCACCGGAGACCCGGGACAGGGCTCAGATACGCAGTATTTT
CATGDPGQGSDTQYF
>TRBV6-6|TRBJ1-4|.|.
TGTGCCAGCAGTTGGACAGCAACTAATGAAAAACTGTTTTTT
CASSWTATNEKLFF
>TRBV5-4|TRBJ1-2|.|.
TGTGCCAGCAGCTCACTTGACAGATCGTATGGCTACACCTTC
CASSSLDRSYGYTF
>TRBV5-1|TRBJ1-2|.|.
TGCGCCAGCAGCTTGACAGGGTTGAACTATGGCTACACCTTC
CASSLTGLNYGYTF
>TRBV5-6|TRBJ1-5|.|.
TGTGCCAGCAGCTTGTTTAATCAGCCCCAGCATTTT
CASSLFNQPQHF
>TRBV7-8|TRBJ1-1|TRBD1|once
TGTGCCAGCAACCGACAGGGGGCGAGCACTGAAGCTTTCTTT
CASNRQGASTEAFF
>TRBV6-6|TRBJ1-4|.|.
TGTGCCAGCAGTTTCGCAGGGGCCTCGACTAATGAAAAACTGTTTTTT
CASSFAGASTNEKLFF
>TRBV6-2/TRBV6-3|TRBJ1-4|.|.
TGTGCCAGCAGTCGAGCATCTGACCCGCCCGAAAAACTGTTTTTT
CASSRASDPPEKLFF
>TRBV9|TRBJ2-1|TRBD2|.
TGTGCCAGCAGCGTAGGAGTAGCGGGGGGACTTGAGCAGTTCTTC
CASSVGVAGGLEQFF